The rows below give T cell receptor beta chains drawn from one sample of a study of T cell changes during pregnancy in multiple sclerosis. TCRdb's table, derived via immunoSEQ multiplex PCR, lists solely in-frame clones and lacks some. The data hold roughly 38,000 clones, with just over 90% observed a single time. Sequencing used CD4+ T cells from peripheral blood mononuclear cells, obtained in the third trimester of pregnancy. The receptors derive from a female donor with multiple sclerosis, enrolled in a pregnancy study. Both conserved end residues are part of each CDR3. The order of the fields is D gene, clone size, J gene, V gene, CDR3 DNA, CDR3 protein. A D gene is named only where the DNA matches it firmly. Clone size is not always given. Where it is, it says once, few, many or a class for expanded clones.

>NA|NA|TRBJ2-7|TRBV19
TGTGCCAGTAGTATACTTCAGGGTCGCGAGCAGTACTTC
CASSILQGREQYF
>NA|NA|TRBJ1-1|TRBV20-1
TGCAGTGCGGCGGGTGCAGTTGAAGCTTTCTTT
CSAAGAVEAFF
>NA|NA|TRBJ2-2|TRBV28
TGTGCCAGCACCCGGGGCACCGGGGAGCTGTTTTTT
CASTRGTGELFF
>TRBD1|NA|TRBJ2-1|TRBV9
TGTGCCAGCAGCCCTCGGGACAGGAGAAACAATGAGCAGTTCTTC
CASSPRDRRNNEQFF
>TRBD2|NA|TRBJ2-7|TRBV23-1
TGCGCCAGCAGTCAATCGCATAGTCCTCGGGGGGACGAGCAGTACTTC
CASSQSHSPRGDEQYF
>TRBD2|NA|TRBJ2-1|TRBV4-3
TGCGCCAGCAGCCAGAGACTAGCGGGGAATGAGCAGTTCTTC
CASSQRLAGNEQFF
>NA|NA|TRBJ1-6|TRBV5-1
TGCGCCAGCAGCTTGTCAGGGGAGAGGTCACCCCTCCACTTT
CASSLSGERSPLHF
>NA|NA|TRBJ1-1|TRBV15
TGTGCCACCAGCAGAGATCCTTACAGGAACACTGAAGCTTTCTTT
CATSRDPYRNTEAFF
>TRBD1|NA|TRBJ1-5|TRBV6-4
TGTGCCAGCAGTGACTCACCCCAGGGGGCGCGTTGCAATCAGCCCCAGCATTTT
CASSDSPQGARCNQPQHF
>NA|NA|TRBJ1-6|TRBV18
TGTGCCAGCTCATCCCTCCACAGGTCCGATAATTCACCCCTCCACTTT
CASSSLHRSDNSPLHF
>TRBD2|once|TRBJ2-4|TRBV4-2
TGTGCCAGCAGCTCCAGCGGACTAGGGAGCATTCAGTACTTC
CASSSSGLGSIQYF
>NA|NA|TRBJ2-7|TRBV9
TGTGCCAGCAGCAACGGGGACATGACGAGCTCCTACGAGCAGTACTTC
CASSNGDMTSSYEQYF
>TRBD1|NA|TRBJ1-1|TRBV7-2
TGTGCCAGCAGCTTAGGGGGACAGGGGTGGAACACTGAAGCTTTCTTT
CASSLGGQGWNTEAFF
>NA|NA|TRBJ1-3|TRBV18
TGTGCCAGCTCACCGTTGAGGGAAAACACCATATATTTT
CASSPLRENTIYF
>NA|NA|TRBJ2-7|TRBV7-2
TGTGCCAGCAGCTGGAGAAGGACAGTCTACGAGCAGTACTTC
CASSWRRTVYEQYF
>TRBD2|once|TRBJ2-1|TRBV25-1
TGTGCCAGCAGTCCTCGACTAGCGGGAGGGCCGTTCAATGAGCAGTTCTTC
CASSPRLAGGPFNEQFF
>TRBD1|NA|TRBJ1-3|TRBV11-2
TGTGCCAGCAGCCCCGGGACAGTCTCTGGAAACACCATATATTTT
CASSPGTVSGNTIYF
>NA|NA|TRBJ1-5|TRBV27
TGTGCCAGCAGTGGGGGGTTAGGGGTTCATCAGCCCCAGCATTTT
CASSGGLGVHQPQHF
>TRBD1|NA|TRBJ1-1|TRBV19
TGTGCCAGTAGTCGGGACAGGGGAAAAGAAAACACTGAAGCTTTCTTT
CASSRDRGKENTEAFF
>NA|NA|TRBJ1-1|TRBV6-5
TGTGCCAGCAGGAAACAGGGTTGGACTGAAGCTTTCTTT
CASRKQGWTEAFF
>TRBD1|NA|TRBJ2-1|TRBV4-1
TGCGCCAGCAGCCAGCCGGGACAGCATTACAATGAGCAGTTCTTC
CASSQPGQHYNEQFF
>NA|NA|TRBJ1-4|TRBV5-4
TGTGCCAGCAGCGGGACCCCGGGAGCTGAAAAACTGTTTTTT
CASSGTPGAEKLFF